This record concerns one TCR beta chain sequence. Trimming removed 2 bases from V and 5 bases from J; junction bases left unmatched: 7. The germline V gene encodes CDR1 LNHDA and CDR2 SQIVND (reference sequence). This CDR3 has 16 amino acids. This entry belongs to a study of blood T cell repertoires in COVID-19. Study-level information: Some COVID-19 samples were acute and others convalescent; all came from the United States, Italy and Spain. In each case, the material was cDNA or gDNA derived from T cells, B-cell-depleted T cells, or PBMCs.

Original handling: It was from reference gene primer amplification that nucleated cell counts were estimated. Clones were sequenced by immunoSEQ multiplex PCR, and TCRdb holds only the in-frame ones, with some missing. Clonal size and the V and J genes are those of that table, whereas D and trimming came from the DNA. The profile shows 25,000 to 35,000 clones, approximately 86% of them singletons. This chain joins TRBV19 and TRBJ2-1, with 9 bases aligning to TRBD1. Sequences were obtained from peripheral blood. The clonotype originates from a human donor in a cohort sampled during active COVID-19. For the CDR3, the DNA is TGTGCCAGTAGTATAATCGGACAGGGGAATAACAATGAGCAGTTCTTC. This gives the protein CASSIIGQGNNNEQFF.